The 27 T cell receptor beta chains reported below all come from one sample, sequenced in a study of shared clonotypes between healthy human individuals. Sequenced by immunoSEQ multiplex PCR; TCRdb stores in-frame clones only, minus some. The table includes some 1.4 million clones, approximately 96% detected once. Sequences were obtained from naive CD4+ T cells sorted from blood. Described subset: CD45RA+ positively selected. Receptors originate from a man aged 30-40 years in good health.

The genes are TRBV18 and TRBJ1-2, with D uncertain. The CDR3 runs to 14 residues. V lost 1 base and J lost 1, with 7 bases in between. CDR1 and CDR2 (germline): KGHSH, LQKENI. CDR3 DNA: TGTGCCAGCTCACCACGTAGCGATAACTATGGCTACACCTTC. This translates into CASSPRSDNYGYTF.

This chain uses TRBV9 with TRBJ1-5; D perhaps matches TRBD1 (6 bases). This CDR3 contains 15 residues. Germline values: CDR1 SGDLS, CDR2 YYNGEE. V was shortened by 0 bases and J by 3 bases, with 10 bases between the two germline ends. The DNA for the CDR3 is TGTGCCAGCAGCGTAGGGTGGGACACCAATCAGCCCCAGCATTTT. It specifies CASSVGWDTNQPQHF.

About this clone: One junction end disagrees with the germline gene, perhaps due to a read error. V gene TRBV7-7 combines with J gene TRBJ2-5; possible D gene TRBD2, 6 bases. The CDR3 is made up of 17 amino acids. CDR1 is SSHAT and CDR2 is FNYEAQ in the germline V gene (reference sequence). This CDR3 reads CASSFPAGGMGSETQYF. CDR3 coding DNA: TGTGCTAGCAGCTTCCCAGCCGGCGGGATGGGGTCAGAGACCCAGTACTTC.

The DNA for the CDR3 is TGTGCCAGCGGGGGCAGATATAATGAAAAACTGTTTTTT. Its translation is CASGGRYNEKLFF. The chain couples TRBV6-1 to TRBJ1-4; possible D gene TRBD1, 6 bases. The CDR3 is 13 residues long. Between the trimmed V and J ends, which lost 8 bases and 4 bases, there was a span of 11 bases. Germline CDR1 is MNHNS and CDR2 is SASEGT.

The CDR3 sequence: CASSFHPAGNSYEQYF. The CDR3 bases are TGTGCCAGCAGCTTCCACCCAGCGGGAAACTCCTACGAGCAGTACTTC. The chain employs TRBV7-9 and TRBJ2-7, with 7 bases fitting TRBD2. This CDR3 contains 16 residues. The V segment lost 3 bases and the J segment 0 bases; nucleotides outside the gene matches: 8. Germline CDR1 is SEHNR and CDR2 is FQNEAQ (reference sequence).

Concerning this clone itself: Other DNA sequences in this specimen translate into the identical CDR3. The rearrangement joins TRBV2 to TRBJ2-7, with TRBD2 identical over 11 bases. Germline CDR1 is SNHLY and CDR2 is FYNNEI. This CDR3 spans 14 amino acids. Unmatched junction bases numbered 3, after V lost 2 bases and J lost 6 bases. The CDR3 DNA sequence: TGTGCCAGCAGTGAACTAGCGGGAGGAGGCGAGCAGTACTTC. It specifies CASSELAGGGEQYF.

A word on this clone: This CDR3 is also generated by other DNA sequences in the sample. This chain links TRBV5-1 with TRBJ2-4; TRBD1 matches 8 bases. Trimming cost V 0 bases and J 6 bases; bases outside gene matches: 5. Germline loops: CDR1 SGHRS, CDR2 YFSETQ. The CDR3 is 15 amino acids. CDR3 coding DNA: TGCGCCAGCAGCTTGGTAGTAGGACAGGGAAACATTCAGTACTTC. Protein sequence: CASSLVVGQGNIQYF. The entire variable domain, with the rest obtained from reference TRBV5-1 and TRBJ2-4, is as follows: KAGVTQTPRYLIKTRGQQVTLSCSPISGHRSVSWYQQTPGQGLQFLFEYFSETQRNKGNFPGRFSGRQFSNSRSEMNVSTLELGDSALYLCASSLVVGQGNIQYFGAGTRLSVL.

The CDR3 sequence: CASSKREEFKGSILAKNIQYF. DNA of the CDR3: TGTGCCAGCAGCAAAAGGGAAGAGTTTAAGGGTTCAATTCTAGCCAAAAACATTCAGTACTTC. The V gene is TRBV21-1, the J gene TRBJ2-4. TRBV21-1 is flagged as a pseudogene. The CDR3 covers 21 residues.

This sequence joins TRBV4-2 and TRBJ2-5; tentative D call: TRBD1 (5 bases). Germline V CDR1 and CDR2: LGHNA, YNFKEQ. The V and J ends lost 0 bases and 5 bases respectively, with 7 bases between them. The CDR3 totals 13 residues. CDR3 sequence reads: CASSQEGPETQYF. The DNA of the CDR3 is TGTGCCAGCAGCCAAGAGGGGCCCGAGACCCAGTACTTC.

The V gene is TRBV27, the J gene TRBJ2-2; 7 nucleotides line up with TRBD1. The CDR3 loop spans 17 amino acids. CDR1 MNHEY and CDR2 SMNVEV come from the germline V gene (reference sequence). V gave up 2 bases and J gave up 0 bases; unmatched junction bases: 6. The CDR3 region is CASSLRRDRPNTGELFF. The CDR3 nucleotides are TGTGCCAGCAGTTTACGTAGGGACAGACCGAACACCGGGGAGCTGTTTTTT.

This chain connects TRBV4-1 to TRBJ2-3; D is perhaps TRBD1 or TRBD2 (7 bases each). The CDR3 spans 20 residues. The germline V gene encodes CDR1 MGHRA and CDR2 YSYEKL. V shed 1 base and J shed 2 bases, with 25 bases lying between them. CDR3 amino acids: CASSQAPGQPLAEPTDTQYF. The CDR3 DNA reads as TGCGCCAGCAGCCAAGCCCCGGGACAGCCGCTAGCGGAACCCACAGATACGCAGTATTTT.

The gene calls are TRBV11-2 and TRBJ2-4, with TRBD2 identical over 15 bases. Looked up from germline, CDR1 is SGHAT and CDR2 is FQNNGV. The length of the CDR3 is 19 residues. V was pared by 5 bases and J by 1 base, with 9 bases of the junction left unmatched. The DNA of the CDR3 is TGTGCCAGCAGCAAAACCGGGACTAGCGGGAGGTGGGCCAAAAACATTCAGTACTTC. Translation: CASSKTGTSGRWAKNIQYF. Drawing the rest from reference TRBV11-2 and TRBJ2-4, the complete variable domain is EAGVAQSPRYKIIEKRQSVAFWCNPISGHATLYWYQQILGQGPKLLIQFQNNGVVDDSQLPKDRFSAERLKGVDSTLKIQPAKLEDSAVYLCASSKTGTSGRWAKNIQYFGAGTRLSVL.

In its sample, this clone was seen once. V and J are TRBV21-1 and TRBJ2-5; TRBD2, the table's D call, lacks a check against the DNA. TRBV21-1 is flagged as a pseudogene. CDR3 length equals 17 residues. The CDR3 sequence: CASRPGLAGGPEETQYF. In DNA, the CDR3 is TGTGCCAGCAGGCCAGGACTAGCGGGAGGGCCAGAAGAGACCCAGTACTTC.

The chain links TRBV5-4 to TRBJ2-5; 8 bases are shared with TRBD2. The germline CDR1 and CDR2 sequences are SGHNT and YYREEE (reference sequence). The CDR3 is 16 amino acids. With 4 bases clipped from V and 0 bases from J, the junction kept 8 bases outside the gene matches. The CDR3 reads CASSPTSGDNQETQYF. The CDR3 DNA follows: TGTGCCAGCAGCCCAACTAGCGGAGACAACCAAGAGACCCAGTACTTC. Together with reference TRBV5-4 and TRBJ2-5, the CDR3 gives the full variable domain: ETGVTQSPTHLIKTRGQQVTLRCSSQSGHNTVSWYQQALGQGPQFIFQYYREEENGRGNFPPRFSGLQFPNYSSELNVNALELDDSALYLCASSPTSGDNQETQYFGPGTRLLVL.

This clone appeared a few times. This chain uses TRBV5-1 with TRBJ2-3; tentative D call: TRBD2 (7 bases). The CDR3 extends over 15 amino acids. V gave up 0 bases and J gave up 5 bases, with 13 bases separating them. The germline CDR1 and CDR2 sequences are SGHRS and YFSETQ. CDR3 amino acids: CASSLAGGLVDTQYF. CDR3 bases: TGCGCCAGCAGCTTGGCCGGGGGGCTGGTAGATACGCAGTATTTT.

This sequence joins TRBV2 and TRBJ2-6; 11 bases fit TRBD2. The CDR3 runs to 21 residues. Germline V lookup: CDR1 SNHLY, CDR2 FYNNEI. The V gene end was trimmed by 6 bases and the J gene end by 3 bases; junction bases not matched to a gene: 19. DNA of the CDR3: TGTGCCAGCAGAAAAACCCCCCTGAGTAGCGGGAGGGCCTATGGGGCCAACGTCCTGACTTTC. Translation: CASRKTPLSSGRAYGANVLTF.

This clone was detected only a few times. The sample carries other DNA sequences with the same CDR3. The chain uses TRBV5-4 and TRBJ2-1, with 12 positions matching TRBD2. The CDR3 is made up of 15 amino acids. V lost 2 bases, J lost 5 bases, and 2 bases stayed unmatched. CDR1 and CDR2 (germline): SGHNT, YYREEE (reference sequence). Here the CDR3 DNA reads TGTGCCAGCAGCTTAGGACTAGCGGGACACAATGAGCAGTTCTTC. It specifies CASSLGLAGHNEQFF.

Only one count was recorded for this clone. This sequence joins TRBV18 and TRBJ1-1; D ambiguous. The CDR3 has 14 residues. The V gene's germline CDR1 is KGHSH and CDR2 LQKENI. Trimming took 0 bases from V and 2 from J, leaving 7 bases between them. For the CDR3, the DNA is TGTGCCAGCTCACCACCGGGCAGTAACACTGAAGCTTTCTTT. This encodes CASSPPGSNTEAFF.

Written as DNA, the CDR3 is TGTGCCAGCAGCGTAGGTGCCAGGGAGGGAAACACCATATATTTT. Protein: CASSVGAREGNTIYF. J is TRBJ1-3 and V is TRBV9; the D gene is possibly TRBD1 (5 bases). Trimming stripped 0 bases from V and 4 bases from J, with 11 bases between. Germline assignment: CDR1 SGDLS and CDR2 YYNGEE. The CDR3 totals 15 residues.

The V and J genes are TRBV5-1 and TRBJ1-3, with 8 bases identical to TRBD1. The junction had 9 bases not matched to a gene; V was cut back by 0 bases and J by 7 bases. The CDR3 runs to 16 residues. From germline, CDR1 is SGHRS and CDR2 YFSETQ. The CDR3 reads CASSLEAGGIRNTIYF. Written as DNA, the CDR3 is TGCGCCAGCAGCTTGGAGGCAGGGGGCATACGGAACACCATATATTTT.

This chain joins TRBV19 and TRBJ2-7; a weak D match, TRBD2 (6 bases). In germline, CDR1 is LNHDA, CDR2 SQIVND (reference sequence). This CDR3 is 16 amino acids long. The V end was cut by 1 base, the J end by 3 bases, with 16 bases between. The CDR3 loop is CASSIAWGDEIYEQYF. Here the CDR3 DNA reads TGTGCCAGTAGTATAGCTTGGGGGGATGAGATCTACGAGCAGTACTTC.

The CDR3 DNA reads as TGTGCCATCAGTGAACTAGCGGGAGTGGCCGAGCAGTACTTC. Protein sequence: CAISELAGVAEQYF. This chain uses TRBV10-3 with TRBJ2-7, with 11 nucleotides matching TRBD2. J gave up 6 bases and V 3 bases, and 4 bases lay outside the gene matches. The CDR3 spans 14 residues. Germline V gives CDR1 ENHRY, CDR2 SYGVKD.

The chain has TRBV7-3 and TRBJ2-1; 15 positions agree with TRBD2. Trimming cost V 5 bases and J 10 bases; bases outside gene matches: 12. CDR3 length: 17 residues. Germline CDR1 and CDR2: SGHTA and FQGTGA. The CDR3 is CASSRIPGLAGGGEQFF. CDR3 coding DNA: TGTGCCAGCAGCCGCATCCCAGGACTAGCGGGAGGGGGGGAGCAGTTCTTC.

CDR3 protein: CSVVKQGHYGYTF. The CDR3 region has the DNA TGCAGCGTTGTTAAGCAGGGGCACTATGGCTACACCTTC. The chain recombines TRBV29-1 with TRBJ1-2; D might be TRBD1 (6 bases). The germline V and J ends were trimmed by 4 bases and 3 bases, with 12 bases remaining between them. The CDR3 is made up of 13 amino acids. Germline V lookup: CDR1 SQVTM, CDR2 ANQGSEA.

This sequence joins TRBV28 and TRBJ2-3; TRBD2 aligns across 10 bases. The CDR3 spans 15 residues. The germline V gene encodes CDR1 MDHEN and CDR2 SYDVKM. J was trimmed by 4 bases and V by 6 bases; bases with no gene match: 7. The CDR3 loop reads CASSPSGSGPDTQYF. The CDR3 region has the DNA TGTGCCAGCAGCCCTAGCGGGAGTGGGCCAGATACGCAGTATTTT.

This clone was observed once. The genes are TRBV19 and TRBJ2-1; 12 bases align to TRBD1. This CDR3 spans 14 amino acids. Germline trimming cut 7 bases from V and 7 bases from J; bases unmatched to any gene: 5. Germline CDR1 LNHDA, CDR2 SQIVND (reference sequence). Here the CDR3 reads CASTRDRGPNEQFF. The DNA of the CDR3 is TGTGCCAGTACCCGGGACAGGGGGCCTAATGAGCAGTTCTTC.

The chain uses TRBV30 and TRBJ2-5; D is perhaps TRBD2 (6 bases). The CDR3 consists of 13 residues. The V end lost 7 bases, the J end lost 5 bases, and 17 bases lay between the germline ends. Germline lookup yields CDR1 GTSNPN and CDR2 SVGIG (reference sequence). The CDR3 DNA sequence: TGTGCCTACCACCGCGGGGCTGGGGAGACCCAGTACTTC. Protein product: CAYHRGAGETQYF.